This T cell receptor (beta chain) was captured by sequencing in a study of Ad26.COV2.S vaccination and SARS-CoV-2 variants. Profiled with immunoSEQ multiplex PCR; TCRdb holds only in-frame clones, not every one. The sample lists about 39,000 clones, 83% occurring once. The sequences come from peripheral blood, collected after recovery from COVID-19. The origin of this receptor is a human donor who had recovered from COVID-19.

The CDR3 DNA reads TGTGCCACCAGCAGAGCGATAGATCAGCCCCAGCATTTT. Translating it yields CATSRAIDQPQHF. The chain links TRBV15 to TRBJ1-5; the D is unclear. The CDR3 consists of 13 residues. From germline, CDR1 is LNHNV and CDR2 YYDKDF (reference sequence). V was pared by 1 base and J by 5 bases, with 6 bases between.